This T cell receptor beta chain was found in a study of blood T cell repertoires in COVID-19. Looking at the study overall: Acute and convalescent COVID-19 specimens originated in the United States, Italy and Spain. The cDNA or gDNA used as material had been derived from T cells, B-cell-depleted T cells, or PBMCs.

The CDR3 is 13 residues long. The V end lost 4 bases, the J end lost 1 base, and 6 bases lay between the germline ends. Germline CDR1 reads SGHDN; CDR2 reads FVKESK. To note about this clone: Other nucleotide sequences in the sample specify the same CDR3.

Per the authors' pipeline: The authors estimated nucleated cell counts from reference gene primer amplification. Libraries were prepared by immunoSEQ multiplex PCR; TCRdb keeps only in-frame clonotypes and omits some of them. V, J and clone size reflect that table, while D and trimming were determined from the DNA. This table holds some 65,000 clones, over 85% found once. Sequencing input: peripheral blood. This TCR was recovered from a man in his 70s with active COVID-19. The chain uses TRBV14 and TRBJ2-3, with D unclear. The CDR3 bases are TGTGCCAGCAGCCTCCAGGGCACAGATACGCAGTATTTT. Amino acid sequence: CASSLQGTDTQYF.